This TCR beta chain was captured in a study of cytomegalovirus exposure and HLA in healthy donors (dated 2017 in TCRdb). Regarding the complete study: An earlier analysis of fewer than 750 of the donors reported approximately 260 Gb of sequence data and some 110 million unique TCR beta sequences obtained from about 179 million T cells. Among the approximately 420 genotyped donors, about 83% belonged to the genetic ancestry cluster associated with self-reported Caucasian donors. A later genetic analysis used genome-wide SNP genotypes for about 60% of the roughly 670 donors, treating that subset as a discovery cohort. The study aimed to test whether signatures of past pathogen exposure could be identified by cataloging public T cell receptors. An early release that covered approximately 600 HLA-typed donors contained approximately 300 gigabases of sequencing data and 70 million to 100 million unique TCR sequences. Class I and class II HLA loci were covered by the typing at four-digit resolution. High-throughput TCR immunosequencing, statistical association of individual TCRs with disease status, and machine learning were combined to predict cytomegalovirus infection status. In addition to the first cohort of hundreds of subjects, a separate validation cohort of approximately 110 different subjects was used. On average, around 200,000 unique TCR beta nucleotide sequences were sequenced per donor among 398 genotyped donors of the cohort, with around 19% of those sequences being non-productive. Every repertoire in the discovery cohort had been generated on one and the same sequencing platform. Roughly 5 DR-DQ haplotypes were treated as single units for association and clustering because of strong linkage in the cohort. Alongside the repertoire data, information on donor age, sex, ethnicity and CMV serostatus was compiled. Rather than using new phenotypic data, the later analysis identified candidate immune exposures from TCR beta sequences and from how often those sequences occurred across donors. The study profiled the T cell repertoires of 500 to 800 subjects by immunosequencing and related them to cytomegalovirus serostatus. An earlier analysis of 500 to 750 of the donors applied high-throughput TCR beta sequencing to assess whether each TCR beta V gene segment acted as functional or pseudogenic. To study patterns of TCR occurrence, a later analysis re-analyzed previously published TCR beta repertoires from hundreds of donors and added high-resolution HLA genotyping. Typing coverage varied by locus: roughly 620-640 donors for A, B, C, DRB1 and DQB1; approximately 560 for DQA1; more than 600 for DPA1; roughly 470 for DPB1.

The library relied on the immunoSEQ multiplex PCR assay. The multiplex PCR relied on a mix of 60 forward primers for TCR Vbeta segments and 13 reverse primers for TCR Jbeta segments. The CDR3 region of rearranged TCR beta genes was amplified from genomic DNA with a multiplex PCR assay. On the Illumina HiSeq System, the amplified TCR beta libraries were sequenced as 87-base-pair reads. The published analysis was carried out like this. A later analysis counted about 80 million unique TCR beta chains across the 550 to 800 repertoires, and 9 million to 14 million of these chains were shared by at least two donors. A nearest-neighbor algorithm error-corrected the raw reads and collapsed the reads into unique sequences, merging closely related sequences to remove PCR and sequencing errors. CDR3 sequences were aligned to IMGT reference sequences to assign V, D and J gene segments. Each retained sequence needed at least a six-nucleotide match to both a V gene segment and a J gene segment. A rearrangement counted as productive if the CDR3 had no stop codons and remained in frame with V and J, and every other rearrangement counted as non-productive. Following IMGT convention, CDR3 was defined as the stretch from the second conserved V-encoded cysteine to the conserved J-encoded phenylalanine. The earlier analysis of about 610 of the donors excluded sequences that lacked an unambiguous match to a single V gene segment. In an earlier analysis of approximately 560 of the donors, a V segment was called functional when productive rearrangements were above 56.7%, and segregating when the standard deviation between donors exceeded 5%. A statistical classification framework was developed to diagnose cytomegalovirus status using the catalog of TCR beta chain sequences. In a later analysis, TCR nucleotide sequences were compared against IMGT/GENE-DB human TR gene sequences so that V and J genes could be assigned. Using the TCRdist pipeline, a later analysis assigned CDR3 sequences along with most-parsimonious VDJ recombination scenarios. A later analysis defined each TCR beta chain by its CDR3 amino acid sequence plus V-gene family, and excluded reads lacking a unique V-gene family. In a later analysis, 450 to 600 highly shared, low-generation-probability nucleotide sequences were removed to address suspected cross-contamination and a sequencing artifact. For each public chain, a later analysis derived a clonal expansion index from normalized ranks of inferred template counts within each repertoire. In a later analysis, generation probabilities were computed with a VDJ recombination model fitted to out-of-frame rearrangements, and the resulting probabilities were checked against IGoR. A later analysis scored TCR-TCR, TCR-HLA and TCR-CMV co-occurrence with hypergeometric tests, applying a repertoire-size bias correction to TCR pairs. In a later analysis, false discovery rates were estimated by permuting HLA or CMV assignments 20 times. In a later analysis, co-occurring TCRs were grouped using DBSCAN, and TCRdist sequence similarity was added for clustering within HLA-allele-positive subsets. Repertoires with fewer than 30,000 or more than 120,000 public chains were left out of co-occurrence clustering, as were several repertoires with anomalous nucleotide sharing. Not all clones reach the TCRdb copy of this immuneACCESS table, which keeps in-frame sequences only. Checked studies attribute under half of the gap to unresolved V genes and leave the rest unexplained. The DNA gave D and trimming, while V, J and clone size come from that table. The sample's table lists a count of roughly 88,000 clones. The ten most abundant clones make up approximately 15% of the sample.

What the authors observed across the whole study: In an earlier analysis of fewer than 750 of the donors, most TCR beta V segments were observed in productive rearrangements about 90% or about 30% of the time, broadly matching IMGT annotations. A cluster of highly shared sequence variants was judged likely to be a technical artifact of the sequencing pipeline. Some IMGT-functional V segments, including TRBV6-2 and TRBV6-3, could not be distinguished by the 87-base-pair reads and were therefore excluded. According to a later analysis, TCR association rates differed among HLA loci, with DRB1 alleles showing the most associated TCRs and HLA-C alleles showing the fewest. In vitro tests confirmed that a few of the cytomegalovirus-associated TCR beta chains recognize cytomegalovirus antigens. Most TCR sequences were observed very rarely across donors, whereas some public TCRs were present in many individuals. According to a later analysis, parvovirus B19, influenza, CMV and Epstein-Barr virus appeared linked to several top co-occurrence clusters. Because counts were too low, approximately 18 rarely observed V segments, including chromosome 9 orphons, were excluded from the earlier analysis of 587 of the donors. At a false discovery rate of 0.05, a later analysis linked around 17,000 TCR beta sequences to specific HLA alleles. Compared with equally common non-associated chains, HLA-associated TCR beta chains in a later analysis were more clonally expanded and had lower generation probabilities. A further reported finding was that TCR beta sequences accurately predicted the HLA-A and HLA-B alleles for most subjects in the first cohort. Compared with the roughly 670-donor mean, donors in an Asian-associated ancestry cluster had fewer N-insertions in productive TCRs, according to a later genetic analysis. For the cohort, immune exposure information was limited to CMV serostatus. The authors suggested that the approach could potentially be extended to other disease states and immunological phenotypes. The cohort was sequenced for TCR beta chains only, and without alpha or paired-chain data the features that could be detected were limited. The classifier was reported to diagnose cytomegalovirus status with high specificity and sensitivity in both the original and validation cohorts. Correlated functional status among segregating V segments might reflect linkage disequilibrium, but an unknown experimental factor could not be ruled out. The study gave a list of under 200 TCR beta chains associated with cytomegalovirus. Assigning TCR associations to individual alleles was difficult when HLA alleles, especially DR and DQ, strongly co-occurred. In a later analysis, most CMV-associated TCR beta chains were found to appear HLA-restricted, with HLA associations seemingly driven largely by CMV exposure. The presence/absence analyses assumed that sequencing depth was roughly uniform across donors, and that assumption may not be true. In a later genetic analysis, a missense DCLRE1C variant was associated with V-gene and J-gene trimming of TCR beta chains, and the association was replicated in an independent cohort. Because HLA typing was missing for some donors at each locus, association tests included only the typed subset.

To note about this clone: Its target antigen remains unknown.

The cohort was made up of 500 to 800 healthy bone marrow donors. All cohort members were sampled while nominally healthy, although unrecorded immune exposures were likely present. The donor tested CMV seropositive, placing the donor among the 250 to 300 seropositive members of the cohort. Every donor gave a peripheral blood sample, and the peripheral blood mononuclear cells from that sample were used for TCR beta sequencing. The Qiagen DNeasy Blood Extraction Kit was used to extract genomic DNA from the blood cell samples. Trimming removed 8 bases from V and 2 bases from J; the gene matches leave 3 bases unexplained. As encoded in the germline V gene, CDR1 is SNHLY while CDR2 is FYNNEI. The CDR3, cysteine through phenylalanine, is 13 amino acids long. This entry keeps only the CDR3 DNA: 39 bases, framed from base 1.

The TCR originated in a man aged 45-60 years in good health and CMV-seropositive. Material for sequencing was PBMCs. The chain couples TRBV2 to TRBJ1-5, with 7 bases in between that match TRBD1. The CDR3 protein is CASGGTGNQPQHF. The DNA sequence follows: TGTGCCAGCGGCGGGACAGGCAATCAGCCCCAGCATTTT.